This paragraph reports one T cell receptor (beta chain). This sample was included in a study of blood T cells in healthy people across ages. A sample-barcoded 5' primer and a J-beta primer mix were used in a second PCR of roughly 7 to 12 cycles. MiXCR was run by TCRdb on the 5' RACE reads, yielding one entry per CDR3 protein. The sample shows about 620,000 distinct CDR3 sequences, approximately 21% of them seen only once. Ranging in age from roughly 6 to 95, the donors were healthy Caucasian individuals from Russia. Investigators took about 9.2 milliliters of peripheral blood from every donor. This CDR3 is built from 15 residues. Germline CDR1 reads MNHNS; CDR2 reads SASEGT.

The source is a man in his 70s in good health. Sequencing input: blood. The V gene is TRBV6-1, the J gene TRBJ2-5; the D gene is possibly TRBD2 (8 bases). Near its end, the DNA agrees better with TRBJ2-1, so the J call may be wrong. The CDR3 sequence: CASSELTSGQDEQFF. The DNA for the CDR3 is TGTGCCAGCAGTGAACTAACTAGCGGACAGGATGAGCAGTTCTTC.